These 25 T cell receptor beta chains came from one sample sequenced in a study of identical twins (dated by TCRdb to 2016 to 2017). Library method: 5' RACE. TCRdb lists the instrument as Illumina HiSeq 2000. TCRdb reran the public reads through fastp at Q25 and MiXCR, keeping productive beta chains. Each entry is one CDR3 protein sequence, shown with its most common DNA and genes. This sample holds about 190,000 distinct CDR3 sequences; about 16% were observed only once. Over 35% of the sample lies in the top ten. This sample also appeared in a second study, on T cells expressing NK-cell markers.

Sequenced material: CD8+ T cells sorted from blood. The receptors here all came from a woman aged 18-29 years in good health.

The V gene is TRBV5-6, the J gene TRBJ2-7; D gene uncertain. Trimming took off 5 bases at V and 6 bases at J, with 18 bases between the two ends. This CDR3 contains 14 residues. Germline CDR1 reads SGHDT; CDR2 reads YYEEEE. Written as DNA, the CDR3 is TGTGCCAGCAGTTTCCCATCGGGTGGAAGCGAGCAGTACTTC. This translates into CASSFPSGGSEQYF. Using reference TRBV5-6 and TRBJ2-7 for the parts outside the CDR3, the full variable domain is DAGVTQSPTHLIKTRGQQVTLRCSPKSGHDTVSWYQQALGQGPQFIFQYYEEEERQRGNFPDRFSGHQFPNYSSELNVNALLLGDSALYLCASSFPSGGSEQYFGPGTRLTVT.

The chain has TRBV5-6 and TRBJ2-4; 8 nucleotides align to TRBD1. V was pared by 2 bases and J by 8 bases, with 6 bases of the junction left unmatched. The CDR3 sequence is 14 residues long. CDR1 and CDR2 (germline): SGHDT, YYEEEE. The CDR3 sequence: CASSFGQGADIQYF. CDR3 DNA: TGTGCCAGCAGCTTTGGCCAGGGGGCGGACATTCAGTACTTC.

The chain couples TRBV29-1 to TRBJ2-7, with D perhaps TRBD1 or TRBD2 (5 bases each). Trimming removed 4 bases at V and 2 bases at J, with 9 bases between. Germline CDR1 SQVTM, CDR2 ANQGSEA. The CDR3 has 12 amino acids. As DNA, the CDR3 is TGCAGCGTTGTTTGGGGGACCTACGAGCAGTACTTC. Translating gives CSVVWGTYEQYF.

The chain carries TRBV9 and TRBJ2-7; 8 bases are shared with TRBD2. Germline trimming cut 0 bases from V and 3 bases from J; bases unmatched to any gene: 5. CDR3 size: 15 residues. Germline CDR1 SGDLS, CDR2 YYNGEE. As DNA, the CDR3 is TGTGCCAGCAGCGTAGCGGCTAGCGGGCTCTACGAGCAGTACTTC. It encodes CASSVAASGLYEQYF. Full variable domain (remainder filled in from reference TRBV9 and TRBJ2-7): DSGVTQTPKHLITATGQRVTLRCSPRSGDLSVYWYQQSLDQGLQFLIQYYNGEERAKGNILERFSAQQFPDLHSELNLSSLELGDSALYFCASSVAASGLYEQYFGPGTRLTVT.

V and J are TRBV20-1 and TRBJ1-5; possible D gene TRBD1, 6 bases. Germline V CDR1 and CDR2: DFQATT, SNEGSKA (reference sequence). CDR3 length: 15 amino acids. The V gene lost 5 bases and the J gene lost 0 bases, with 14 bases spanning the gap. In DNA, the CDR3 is TGCAGTGCTGCTCCCAGGGGTCGTAGCAATCAGCCCCAGCATTTT. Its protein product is CSAAPRGRSNQPQHF.

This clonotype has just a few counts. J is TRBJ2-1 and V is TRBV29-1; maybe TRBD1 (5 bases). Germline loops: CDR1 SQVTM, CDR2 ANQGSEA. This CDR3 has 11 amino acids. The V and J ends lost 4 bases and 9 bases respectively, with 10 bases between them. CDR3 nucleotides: TGCAGCGTTGGGGGCCCGACTGAGCAGTTCTTC. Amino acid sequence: CSVGGPTEQFF.

The CDR3 protein is CASSVDISETQYF. In DNA, the CDR3 is TGTGCCAGCAGCGTGGACATCTCTGAGACCCAGTACTTC. The chain couples TRBV5-6 to TRBJ2-5, with D possibly TRBD1 on 5 matching bases. Germline loops: CDR1 SGHDT, CDR2 YYEEEE. Deletions cut 4 bases from V and 5 bases from J, with 12 bases between. The CDR3 has 13 amino acids.

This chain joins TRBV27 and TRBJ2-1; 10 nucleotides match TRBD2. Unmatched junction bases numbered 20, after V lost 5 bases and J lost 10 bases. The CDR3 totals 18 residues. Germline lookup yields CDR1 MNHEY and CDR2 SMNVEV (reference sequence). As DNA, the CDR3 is TGTGCCAGCAGTAAAGTTATCCCTAGCGGGGGCTCCTTCGGGGAGCAGTTCTTC. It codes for CASSKVIPSGGSFGEQFF.

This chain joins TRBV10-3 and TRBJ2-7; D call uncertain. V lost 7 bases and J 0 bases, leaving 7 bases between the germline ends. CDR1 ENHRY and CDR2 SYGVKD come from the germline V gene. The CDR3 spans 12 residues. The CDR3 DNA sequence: TGTGCCATCATCGCCTCCTCCTACGAGCAGTACTTC. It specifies CAIIASSYEQYF.

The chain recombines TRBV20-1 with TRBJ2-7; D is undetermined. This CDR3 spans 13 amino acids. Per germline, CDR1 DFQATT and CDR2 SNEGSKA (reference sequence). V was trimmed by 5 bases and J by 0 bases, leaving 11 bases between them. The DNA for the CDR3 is TGCAGTGCTCCACGACTGGGCTCCTACGAGCAGTACTTC. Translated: CSAPRLGSYEQYF.

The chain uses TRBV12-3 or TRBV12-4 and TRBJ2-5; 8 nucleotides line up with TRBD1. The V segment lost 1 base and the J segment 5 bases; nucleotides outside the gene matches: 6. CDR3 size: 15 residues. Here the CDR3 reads CASSLGPGGFETQYF. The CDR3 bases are TGTGCCAGCAGTTTAGGCCCAGGGGGCTTCGAGACCCAGTACTTC.

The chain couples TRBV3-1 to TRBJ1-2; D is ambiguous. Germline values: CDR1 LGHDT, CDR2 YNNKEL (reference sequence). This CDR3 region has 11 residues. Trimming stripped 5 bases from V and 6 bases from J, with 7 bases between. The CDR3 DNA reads TGTGCCAGCAGCATAGAAGATGGCTACACCTTC. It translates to CASSIEDGYTF.

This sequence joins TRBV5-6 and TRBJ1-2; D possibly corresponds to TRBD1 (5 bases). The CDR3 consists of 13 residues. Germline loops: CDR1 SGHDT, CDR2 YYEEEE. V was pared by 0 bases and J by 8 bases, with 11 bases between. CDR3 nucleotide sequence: TGTGCCAGCAGCTTGGACAGGCCGGGGGGCTACACCTTC. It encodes CASSLDRPGGYTF.

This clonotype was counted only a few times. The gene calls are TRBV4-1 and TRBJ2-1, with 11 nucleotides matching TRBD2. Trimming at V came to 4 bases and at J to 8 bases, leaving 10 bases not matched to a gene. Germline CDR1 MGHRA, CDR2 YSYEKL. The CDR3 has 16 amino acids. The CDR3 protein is CASSPIAGGPIDEQFF. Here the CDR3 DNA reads TGCGCCAGCAGCCCGATAGCGGGAGGGCCGATCGATGAGCAGTTCTTC.

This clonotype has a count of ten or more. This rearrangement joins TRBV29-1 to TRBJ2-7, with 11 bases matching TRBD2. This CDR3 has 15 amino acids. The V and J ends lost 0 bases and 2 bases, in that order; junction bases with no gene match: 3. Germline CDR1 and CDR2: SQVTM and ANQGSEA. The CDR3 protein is CSVEEVTSGTYEQYF. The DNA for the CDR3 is TGCAGCGTTGAAGAGGTGACTAGCGGGACCTACGAGCAGTACTTC.

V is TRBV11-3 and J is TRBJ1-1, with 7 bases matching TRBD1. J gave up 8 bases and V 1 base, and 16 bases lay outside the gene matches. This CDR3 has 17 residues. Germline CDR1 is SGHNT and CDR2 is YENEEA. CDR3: CASSLVPPPTGLGEAFF. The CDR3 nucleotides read TGTGCCAGCAGCTTAGTTCCGCCACCGACAGGGCTTGGGGAAGCTTTCTTT.

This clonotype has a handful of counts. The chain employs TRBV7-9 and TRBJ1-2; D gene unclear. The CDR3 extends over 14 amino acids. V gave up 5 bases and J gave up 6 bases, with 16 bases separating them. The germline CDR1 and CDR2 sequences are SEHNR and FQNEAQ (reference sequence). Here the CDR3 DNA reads TGTGCCAGCAGCCCCTCGCTTACCCTGAATGGCTACACCTTC. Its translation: CASSPSLTLNGYTF.

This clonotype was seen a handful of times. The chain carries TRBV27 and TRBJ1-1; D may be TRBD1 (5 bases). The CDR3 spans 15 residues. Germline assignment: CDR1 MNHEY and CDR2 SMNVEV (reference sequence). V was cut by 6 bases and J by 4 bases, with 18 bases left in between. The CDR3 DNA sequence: TGTGCCAGCAGCCGGGCGCCCGTCGGGGGCACTGAAGCTTTCTTT. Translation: CASSRAPVGGTEAFF.

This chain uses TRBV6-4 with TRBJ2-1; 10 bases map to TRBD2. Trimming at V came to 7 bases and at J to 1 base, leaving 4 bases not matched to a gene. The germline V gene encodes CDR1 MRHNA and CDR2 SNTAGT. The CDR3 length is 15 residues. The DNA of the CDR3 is TGTGCCAGCAAAGAGCGGGAGGGGTCCTACAATGAGCAGTTCTTC. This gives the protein CASKEREGSYNEQFF.

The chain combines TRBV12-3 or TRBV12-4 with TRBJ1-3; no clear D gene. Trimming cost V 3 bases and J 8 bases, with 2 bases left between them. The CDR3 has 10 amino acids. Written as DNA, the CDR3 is TGTGCCAGCAGTTTTGACACCATATATTTT. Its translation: CASSFDTIYF.

The CDR3 sequence: CASRPGLAPGELFF. The CDR3 DNA sequence: TGTGCCAGCAGGCCGGGACTAGCCCCCGGGGAGCTGTTTTTT. The chain links TRBV2 to TRBJ2-2, with 9 bases lining up with TRBD2. CDR3 length: 14 residues. The trim removed 6 bases at V and 6 bases at J, leaving 5 bases unmatched. Per germline, CDR1 SNHLY and CDR2 FYNNEI.

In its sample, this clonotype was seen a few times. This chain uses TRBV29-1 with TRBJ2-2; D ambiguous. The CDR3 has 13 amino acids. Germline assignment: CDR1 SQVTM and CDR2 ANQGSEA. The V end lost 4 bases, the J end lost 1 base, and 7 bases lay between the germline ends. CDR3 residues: CSVGAQNTGELFF. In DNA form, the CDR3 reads TGCAGCGTTGGAGCACAGAACACCGGGGAGCTGTTTTTT.

The CDR3 sequence: CAARKGSPKYGYTF. The CDR3 DNA is TGTGCCGCTCGCAAAGGGAGTCCGAAATATGGCTACACCTTC. The chain employs TRBV11-2 and TRBJ1-2; D gene uncertain. The CDR3 is 14 residues long. From germline, CDR1 is SGHAT and CDR2 FQNNGV. The ends were cut back, 11 bases at V and 5 bases at J, with 21 bases in the middle. Complete variable domain (other parts from reference TRBV11-2 and TRBJ1-2): EAGVAQSPRYKIIEKRQSVAFWCNPISGHATLYWYQQILGQGPKLLIQFQNNGVVDDSQLPKDRFSAERLKGVDSTLKIQPAKLEDSAVYLCAARKGSPKYGYTFGSGTRLTVV.

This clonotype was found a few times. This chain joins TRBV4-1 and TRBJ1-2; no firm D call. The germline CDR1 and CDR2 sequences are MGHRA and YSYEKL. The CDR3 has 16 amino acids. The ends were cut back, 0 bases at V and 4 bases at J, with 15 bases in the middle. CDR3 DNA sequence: TGCGCCAGCAGCCAAGAACCACGGGGTGATACCTATGGCTACACCTTC. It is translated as CASSQEPRGDTYGYTF.

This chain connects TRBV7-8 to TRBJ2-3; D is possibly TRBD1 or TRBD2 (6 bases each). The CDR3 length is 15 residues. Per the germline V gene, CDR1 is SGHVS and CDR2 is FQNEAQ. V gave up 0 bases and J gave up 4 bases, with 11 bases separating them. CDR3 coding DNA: TGTGCCAGCAGCTTAGCGCGGGACAACTCAGATACGCAGTATTTT. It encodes CASSLARDNSDTQYF. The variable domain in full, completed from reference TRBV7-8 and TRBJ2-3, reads GAGVSQSPRYKVAKRGQDVALRCDPISGHVSLFWYQQALGQGPEFLTYFQNEAQLDKSGLPSDRFFAERPEGSVSTLKIQRTQQEDSAVYLCASSLARDNSDTQYFGPGTRLTVL.